A single sample gave rise to the 3 T cell receptor beta chains below, sequenced in a study of Ad26.COV2.S vaccination and SARS-CoV-2 variants (TCRdb year 2021). Taken with the paper, the label for treatment or condition translates to: some 20 received Ad26.COV2.S at low or high dose, single or two shots; 5 received placebo; per-sample allocation not given. For vaccine and placebo recipients, repertoires were sequenced using samples collected on day 63 after the first injection. The library was made by the immunoSEQ multiplex PCR assay. This immuneACCESS table, as held by TCRdb, lists in-frame sequences with V and J called but not all clones. Of the missing ones, under half trace to an unresolved V gene in checked studies; the others have no known cause. For this sample there are more than 300,000 clones; roughly 90% appear just once. The ten largest clonotypes hold about 10% of the sample. The sequencing here drew on peripheral blood, taken in a trial of Ad26.COV2.S vaccine versus placebo. These receptor sequences come from a person aged 18-60 years who received the Ad26.COV2.S COVID-19 vaccine or a placebo.

This chain connects TRBV7-3 to TRBJ2-1, with TRBD2 matching over 10 bases. The V segment lost 4 bases and the J segment 3 bases; nucleotides outside the gene matches: 18. The CDR3 is 20 residues long. Germline V gene lookup returns CDR1 SGHTA and CDR2 FQGTGA. The CDR3 DNA sequence: TGTGCCAGCAGCTCCACGGGACTAGCGCCGCGGGGGAGTGGCTACAATGAGCAGTTCTTC. Its translation is CASSSTGLAPRGSGYNEQFF.

J is TRBJ2-2 and V is TRBV5-4, with D perhaps matching TRBD2 (6 bases). This CDR3 has 14 amino acids. Deletions cut 3 bases from V and 2 bases from J, with 8 bases between. In germline, CDR1 is SGHNT, CDR2 YYREEE (reference sequence). The CDR3 coding sequence is TGTGCCAGCAGCTCTGGACTAAACACCGGGGAGCTGTTTTTT. Protein: CASSSGLNTGELFF.

The chain joins TRBV3-1 (or the pseudogene TRBV3-2) to TRBJ2-5; D ambiguous. The germline gives CDR1 LGHDT, CDR2 YNNKEL (reference sequence). V was trimmed by 0 bases and J by 0 bases, leaving 8 bases between them. The CDR3 length is 15 residues. CDR3 in amino acids: CASSQEPPYQETQYF. In DNA form, the CDR3 reads TGTGCCAGCAGCCAAGAGCCGCCCTACCAAGAGACCCAGTACTTC.